What follows are 27 T cell receptor beta chains derived from one specimen sequenced in a study of cytomegalovirus exposure and HLA in healthy donors. The PCR was carried out with 60 Vbeta primers and 13 Jbeta primers. Some clones are missing from TCRdb's copy, which holds only in-frame ones; the method was immunoSEQ multiplex PCR. The sample yields around 190,000 clones, around 73% seen once. The sequenced material came from PBMCs. These receptors all come from a woman aged 30 to 39 in good health and CMV-seronegative.

The chain uses TRBV6-4 and TRBJ2-1; 7 nucleotides line up with TRBD2. V lost 0 bases to trimming and J lost 0 bases; unmatched junction nucleotides: 5. This CDR3 is 17 amino acids long. Looked up from germline, CDR1 is MRHNA and CDR2 is SNTAGT. The CDR3, as DNA: TGTGCCAGCAGTGACTCAGGGCTAGCGGCCTCCTACAATGAGCAGTTCTTC. Its translation: CASSDSGLAASYNEQFF.

This clone came up once. This sequence joins TRBV5-1 and TRBJ1-1, with 7 positions matching TRBD1. The CDR3 sequence is 15 residues long. CDR1 and CDR2 (germline): SGHRS, YFSETQ. J was trimmed by 1 base and V by 1 base; bases with no gene match: 4. The CDR3 loop reads CASSLIGQANTEAFF. The CDR3, as DNA: TGCGCCAGCAGCTTGATAGGACAGGCGAACACTGAAGCTTTCTTT.

The count of this clone is one. This sample includes further DNA sequences coding for the same CDR3. The V gene is TRBV5-1, the J gene TRBJ2-1; 12 positions agree with TRBD2. Trimming took 0 bases from V and 4 from J; bases not matched to a gene: 2. The CDR3 is 16 amino acids. Looked up from germline, CDR1 is SGHRS and CDR2 is YFSETQ. This CDR3 is CASSLGLAGVYNEQFF. The CDR3 DNA is TGCGCCAGCAGCTTGGGACTAGCGGGGGTTTACAATGAGCAGTTCTTC. The whole variable domain, filled in from reference TRBV5-1 and TRBJ2-1, reads KAGVTQTPRYLIKTRGQQVTLSCSPISGHRSVSWYQQTPGQGLQFLFEYFSETQRNKGNFPGRFSGRQFSNSRSEMNVSTLELGDSALYLCASSLGLAGVYNEQFFGPGTRLTVL.

The chain recombines TRBV5-1 with TRBJ1-1, with 12 bases aligning to TRBD1. V trimming: 3 bases; J trimming: 11 bases; junction bases outside the gene matches: 11. The germline V gene encodes CDR1 SGHRS and CDR2 YFSETQ. CDR3 size: 15 residues. The CDR3 DNA reads as TGCGCCAGCAGCTGGAAAGACCGGGACAGGGGGCGCGCTTTCTTT. Protein sequence: CASSWKDRDRGRAFF.

J is TRBJ2-5 and V is TRBV4-2, with TRBD1 matching over 7 bases. Germline V CDR1 and CDR2: LGHNA, YNFKEQ. The CDR3 is 15 residues long. The ends lost 0 bases at V and 6 bases at J; junction bases unmatched: 7. The CDR3 here is CASSQDRQGTKTQYF. CDR3 bases: TGTGCCAGCAGCCAAGACCGACAGGGAACGAAGACCCAGTACTTC.

This sequence joins TRBV27 and TRBJ2-7, with 9 bases fitting TRBD2. This CDR3 spans 16 amino acids. Germline CDR1 reads MNHEY; CDR2 reads SMNVEV (reference sequence). The J segment lost 2 bases and the V segment lost 5 bases, leaving 10 bases of the junction unmatched. Written as DNA, the CDR3 is TGTGCCAGCAGTGGACATAGCGGGGGACCCCCCTACGAGCAGTACTTC. Its protein is CASSGHSGGPPYEQYF.

This clone was seen a handful of times. The chain is built from TRBV6-1 and TRBJ2-7, with 15 bases matching TRBD2. J was trimmed by 6 bases and V by 1 base; bases with no gene match: 1. CDR1 and CDR2 from the germline V gene are MNHNS and SASEGT. The CDR3 has 15 residues. CDR3 region: CASSEGTSGGAEQYF. DNA of the CDR3: TGTGCCAGCAGTGAAGGGACTAGCGGGGGGGCCGAGCAGTACTTC.

This clone was counted between two and nine times. The V and J genes are TRBV19 and TRBJ2-1, with D tentatively TRBD1 (6 bases). Germline V lookup: CDR1 LNHDA, CDR2 SQIVND (reference sequence). Between the trimmed V and J ends, which lost 3 bases and 0 bases, there was a span of 9 bases. The CDR3 extends over 15 amino acids. CDR3 sequence reads: CASSIADSSYNEQFF. The CDR3 DNA reads as TGTGCCAGTAGTATCGCGGACAGCTCCTACAATGAGCAGTTCTTC.

The V gene is TRBV2, the J gene TRBJ1-2; 8 bases match TRBD1. J gave up 4 bases and V 5 bases, and 6 bases lay outside the gene matches. Germline V CDR1 and CDR2: SNHLY, FYNNEI. The CDR3 covers 14 residues. The CDR3 is CASSRQGTSYGYTF. CDR3 nucleotides: TGTGCCAGCAGTAGACAGGGGACTTCCTATGGCTACACCTTC.

V and J are TRBV29-1 and TRBJ2-2; 7 bases line up with TRBD1. The V and J ends lost 6 bases and 7 bases, in that order; junction bases with no gene match: 2. Germline CDR1 is SQVTM and CDR2 is ANQGSEA. This CDR3 region has 11 residues. The CDR3 region is CSVNRGGELFF. The CDR3 coding sequence is TGCAGCGTAAACAGGGGCGGGGAGCTGTTTTTT.

The genes are TRBV28 and TRBJ1-5; D is possibly TRBD1 (5 bases). This CDR3 has 14 amino acids. Trimming took 4 bases from V and 3 from J, leaving 10 bases between them. Per the germline V gene, CDR1 is MDHEN and CDR2 is SYDVKM. CDR3 DNA sequence: TGTGCCAGCAGTTCGCAGGGTCTCAATCAGCCCCAGCATTTT. As protein: CASSSQGLNQPQHF.

The sample holds a few counts of this clone. The chain is built from TRBV27 and TRBJ2-1; no definite D call. Germline values: CDR1 MNHEY, CDR2 SMNVEV (reference sequence). V lost 3 bases to trimming and J lost 7 bases, with 16 bases between them. The CDR3 has 15 residues. The CDR3 spells CASSFLSWPPNEQFF. As DNA, the CDR3 is TGTGCCAGCAGTTTCCTGTCCTGGCCACCGAATGAGCAGTTCTTC.

The chain is built from TRBV5-1 and TRBJ2-7, with 11 bases that match TRBD2. This CDR3 is built from 15 residues. Unmatched junction bases numbered 7, after V lost 4 bases and J lost 4 bases. Germline CDR1 reads SGHRS; CDR2 reads YFSETQ. CDR3 nucleotide sequence: TGCGCCAGCAGCGACGGACTAGCGGGTTTTTACGAGCAGTACTTC. Translating gives CASSDGLAGFYEQYF.

The chain carries TRBV5-1 and TRBJ1-1, with D unresolved. This CDR3 has 13 amino acids. From germline, CDR1 is SGHRS and CDR2 YFSETQ. The V end lost 2 bases, the J end lost 3 bases, and 8 bases lay between the germline ends. The CDR3 DNA reads as TGCGCCAGCAGCTTTTATGGAGACACTGAAGCTTTCTTT. It encodes CASSFYGDTEAFF.

The V call is TRBV4-2, the J call TRBJ2-3, with 7 bases that match TRBD2. V gave up 4 bases and J gave up 0 bases; unmatched junction bases: 7. Germline lookup yields CDR1 LGHNA and CDR2 YNFKEQ. The CDR3 loop spans 16 amino acids. The CDR3 sequence is CASSPGGLSSTDTQYF. CDR3 DNA: TGTGCCAGCAGCCCGGGAGGTCTGTCTAGCACAGATACGCAGTATTTT.

The chain carries TRBV11-2 and TRBJ1-1; maybe TRBD1 (6 bases). CDR1 SGHAT and CDR2 FQNNGV come from the germline V gene. CDR3 length equals 14 residues. Trimming removed 4 bases from V and 6 bases from J, with 15 bases in between. The DNA of the CDR3 is TGTGCCAGCAGCTCTCTCCAGGGGAGGGCTGAAGCTTTCTTT. It is translated as CASSSLQGRAEAFF.

This clone appeared a single time. The gene calls are TRBV27 and TRBJ2-2; D is undetermined. Germline V gene sequence: CDR1 MNHEY, CDR2 SMNVEV (reference sequence). The V and J ends lost 5 bases and 1 base respectively, with 17 bases between them. The CDR3 runs 17 residues. Written as DNA, the CDR3 is TGTGCCAGCAGTCCCCTAACAATGGGCGAGAACACCGGGGAGCTGTTTTTT. Its translation is CASSPLTMGENTGELFF.

This sequence joins TRBV19 and TRBJ1-1; no reliable D call. This CDR3 has 12 residues. Germline loops: CDR1 LNHDA, CDR2 SQIVND (reference sequence). V dropped 4 bases and J dropped 6 bases, with 9 bases sitting between them. The CDR3: CASSRALPEAFF. CDR3 nucleotide sequence: TGTGCCAGTAGTAGGGCCCTACCTGAAGCTTTCTTT.

The chain links TRBV7-2 to TRBJ2-7, with 7 bases aligning to TRBD2. Germline CDR1 is SGHTA and CDR2 is FQGNSA. The V gene end was trimmed by 4 bases and the J gene end by 0 bases; junction bases not matched to a gene: 6. CDR3 length equals 15 residues. CDR3: CASSSSGTRSYEQYF. CDR3 nucleotide sequence: TGTGCCAGCAGCTCTAGCGGAACCCGCTCCTACGAGCAGTACTTC.

This chain uses TRBV30 with TRBJ2-7; no reliable D call. The ends were cut back, 2 bases at V and 2 bases at J, with 10 bases in the middle. This CDR3 contains 13 residues. Germline loops: CDR1 GTSNPN, CDR2 SVGIG (reference sequence). In nucleotides, the CDR3 is TGTGCCTGGAGTAGAACAGCCCCCTACGAGCAGTACTTC. Its protein product is CAWSRTAPYEQYF.

V usage is TRBV18 and J usage is TRBJ2-1, with D uncertain. Germline CDR1 KGHSH, CDR2 LQKENI. Trimming removed 2 bases from V and 9 bases from J, with 8 bases in between. The CDR3 covers 12 residues. The DNA for the CDR3 is TGTGCCAGCTCACCAACTCGAGTTGAGCAGTTCTTC. Its translation: CASSPTRVEQFF.

The chain couples TRBV10-3 to TRBJ2-3, with 16 bases lining up with TRBD2. The CDR3 sequence is 15 residues long. CDR1 is ENHRY and CDR2 is SYGVKD in the germline V gene. V shed 7 bases, J shed 5 bases, and the junction held 3 bases outside the gene matches. The CDR3 coding sequence is TGTGCCATCAAGGGACTAGCGGGGGGGCAAGATACGCAGTATTTT. Translation: CAIKGLAGGQDTQYF.

This chain uses TRBV6-1 with TRBJ2-5, with D perhaps matching TRBD2 (7 bases). V lost 2 bases to trimming and J lost 7 bases, with 14 bases between them. Germline V gene lookup returns CDR1 MNHNS and CDR2 SASEGT. CDR3 length: 14 residues. CDR3 nucleotide sequence: TGTGCCAGCAGTGAAAGGGGGGGTGTGGGGACCCAGTACTTC. As protein: CASSERGGVGTQYF.

This chain uses TRBV2 with TRBJ2-7; D ambiguous. The CDR3 spans 15 residues. V shed 5 bases and J shed 2 bases, with 16 bases lying between them. CDR1 is SNHLY, CDR2 FYNNEI, per germline. The CDR3 spells CASSIWVAMTYEQYF. As DNA, the CDR3 is TGTGCCAGCAGTATTTGGGTAGCCATGACCTACGAGCAGTACTTC.

This clone was picked up a small number of times. The chain is built from TRBV28 and TRBJ2-7; the match to TRBD2 covers 8 bases. This CDR3 spans 13 amino acids. Losses at the gene ends were 8 bases for V and 6 bases for J; bases not matched to a gene: 9. Germline CDR1 is MDHEN and CDR2 is SYDVKM. The DNA for the CDR3 is TGTGCCAGCCTAGCGGGTTGGAACAGCGAGCAGTACTTC. Translated: CASLAGWNSEQYF.

V is TRBV15 and J is TRBJ1-2; the D gene is possibly TRBD1 (5 bases). Germline assignment: CDR1 LNHNV and CDR2 YYDKDF (reference sequence). The CDR3 has 15 amino acids. V was shortened by 0 bases and J by 0 bases, with 8 bases between the two germline ends. CDR3 DNA sequence: TGTGCCACCAGCAGAGATGCGGGGGCTAACTATGGCTACACCTTC. It is translated as CATSRDAGANYGYTF.

On this clone itself: At one end the junction does not follow the germline gene, possibly because of a read error. The chain joins TRBV5-1 to TRBJ1-2, with 7 bases aligning to TRBD1. The CDR3 has 15 amino acids. CDR1 SGHRS and CDR2 YFSETQ come from the germline V gene. The chain's CDR3 is CASSLGGTANYGYPF. CDR3 sequence (DNA): TGCGCCAGCAGCTTGGGTGGGACAGCGAACTATGGCTACCCCTTC.